A single sample gave rise to the 26 T cell receptor beta chains below, sequenced in a study of T cells in Graves' hyperthyroidism and ophthalmopathy. The CDR3 regions of TCR beta were amplified from RNA transcripts. TCR CDR3 regions were first amplified by RT-PCR with HTBI primers. TCRdb reprocessed the multiplex PCR reads via MiXCR and lists one record per CDR3 protein. Here the sample spans about 250,000 distinct CDR3 sequences, roughly 15% being singletons. What was sequenced was blood. These receptors were collected from a woman between 45 and 60 years old with Graves' hyperthyroidism that later progressed to Graves' ophthalmopathy.

This clonotype was found many times. The J gene is TRBJ1-5, the V gene TRBV18; TRBD1 matches at 10 bases. Germline trimming cut 5 bases from V and 5 bases from J; bases unmatched to any gene: 3. Per the germline V gene, CDR1 is KGHSH and CDR2 is LQKENI. The CDR3 runs to 14 residues. The DNA of the CDR3 is TGTGCCAGCTCAGGTGGGACAGGGGATCAGCCCCAGCATTTT. As protein: CASSGGTGDQPQHF.

The chain links TRBV27 to TRBJ2-7, with D possibly matching TRBD2 (5 bases). CDR1 MNHEY and CDR2 SMNVEV come from the germline V gene (reference sequence). V was pared by 2 bases and J by 5 bases, with 13 bases between. The CDR3 spans 14 residues. CDR3 sequence: CASSLTQSGNEQYF. The CDR3 region has the DNA TGTGCCAGCAGTTTAACACAGTCGGGGAACGAGCAGTACTTC.

This clonotype was detected a few times. This chain joins TRBV9 and TRBJ1-1; weak D call: TRBD1 (6 bases). Germline assignment: CDR1 SGDLS and CDR2 YYNGEE. The CDR3 has 15 residues. V was clipped by 0 bases and J by 8 bases, with 17 bases between them. CDR3: CASSVEADHRAEAFF. DNA of the CDR3: TGTGCCAGCAGCGTAGAAGCAGACCACAGGGCGGAAGCTTTCTTT. Looking up the rest from reference TRBV9 and TRBJ1-1 gives the full variable domain: DSGVTQTPKHLITATGQRVTLRCSPRSGDLSVYWYQQSLDQGLQFLIQYYNGEERAKGNILERFSAQQFPDLHSELNLSSLELGDSALYFCASSVEADHRAEAFFGQGTRLTVV.

V gene TRBV4-2 combines with J gene TRBJ2-7; 8 positions agree with TRBD1. J gave up 4 bases and V 0 bases, and 5 bases lay outside the gene matches. Germline V gene sequence: CDR1 LGHNA, CDR2 YNFKEQ. The CDR3 contains 15 residues. The CDR3 spells CASSQDFGQGYEQYF. The CDR3 bases are TGTGCCAGCAGCCAAGACTTTGGACAGGGTTACGAGCAGTACTTC.

With regard to this clonotype: Being one base from a much bigger clone, this may be a read error. The V gene is TRBV5-1, the J gene TRBJ2-7; 12 bases match TRBD2. V dropped 6 bases and J dropped 8; count of bases not matched to a gene: 12. Germline V gives CDR1 SGHRS, CDR2 YFSETQ. This CDR3 region has 15 residues. CDR3 amino acids: CASNLRGLAGHQQYF. CDR3 DNA: TGCGCCAGCAACTTAAGGGGACTAGCGGGCCACCAGCAGTACTTC.

At least ten counts were recorded for this clonotype. The chain recombines TRBV5-1 with TRBJ2-1, with D possibly being TRBD1 or TRBD2 (5 bases each). V was clipped by 2 bases and J by 10 bases, with 10 bases between them. The CDR3 totals 12 residues. Germline CDR1 and CDR2: SGHRS and YFSETQ. This chain's CDR3 is CASSFGTWEQFF. As DNA, the CDR3 is TGCGCCAGCAGCTTCGGGACGTGGGAGCAGTTCTTC.

This clonotype was observed many times. The DNA of the CDR3 is TGTGCCATCAGTGAGTACAGGGGAGGCTACACCTTC. Protein sequence: CAISEYRGGYTF. V usage is TRBV10-3 and J usage is TRBJ1-2, with TRBD1 matching 7 bases. The trim removed 1 base at V and 8 bases at J, leaving 1 base unmatched. The CDR3 spans 12 residues. The germline V gene has CDR1 ENHRY and CDR2 SYGVKD.

The CDR3: CASSSAAQPQHF. CDR3 nucleotide sequence: TGTGCCAGCAGCTCCGCAGCTCAGCCCCAGCATTTT. The chain links TRBV7-9 to TRBJ1-5; D not certain. The CDR3 runs 12 residues. Germline V gene sequence: CDR1 SEHNR, CDR2 FQNEAQ (reference sequence). V shed 4 bases and J shed 6 bases, with 7 bases lying between them.

This clonotype was counted at least ten times. The rearrangement links TRBV5-1 to TRBJ2-1, with D unclear. V shed 5 bases and J shed 4 bases, with 10 bases lying between them. CDR1 SGHRS and CDR2 YFSETQ come from the germline V gene. The CDR3 is 13 amino acids. The CDR3 nucleotides read TGCGCCAGCAGGGATTTCAGGTACAATGAGCAGTTCTTC. It is translated as CASRDFRYNEQFF. The whole variable domain, filled in from reference TRBV5-1 and TRBJ2-1, reads KAGVTQTPRYLIKTRGQQVTLSCSPISGHRSVSWYQQTPGQGLQFLFEYFSETQRNKGNFPGRFSGRQFSNSRSEMNVSTLELGDSALYLCASRDFRYNEQFFGPGTRLTVL.

This clonotype was detected many times. The chain uses TRBV18 and TRBJ1-2; tentative D call: TRBD1 (5 bases). This CDR3 is built from 12 residues. Trimming pared 6 bases from V and 5 bases from J, leaving 10 bases between. Per germline, CDR1 KGHSH and CDR2 LQKENI. CDR3 loop: CASSIDRYGYTF. The CDR3, as DNA: TGTGCCAGCTCCATAGACAGATATGGCTACACCTTC.

This clonotype has only a few counts. The chain links TRBV7-3 to TRBJ2-2; D is uncertain. The germline V gene has CDR1 SGHTA and CDR2 FQGTGA. V was shortened by 1 base and J by 5 bases, with 17 bases between the two germline ends. The CDR3 covers 17 residues. This chain's CDR3 is CASSLSHVQRGTGELFF. CDR3 coding DNA: TGTGCCAGCAGCTTAAGCCATGTCCAGCGTGGGACCGGGGAGCTGTTTTTT.

This clonotype appeared many times. The chain employs TRBV12-3 or TRBV12-4 and TRBJ2-1; D may match TRBD1 or TRBD2 (5 bases each). The CDR3 is 11 residues long. V gave up 6 bases and J gave up 9 bases, with 9 bases separating them. The CDR3 region is CASSSRGEQFF. CDR3 bases: TGTGCCAGCAGCTCGAGGGGTGAGCAGTTCTTC.

This clonotype has just a few counts. V usage is TRBV13 and J usage is TRBJ1-2; no clear D. Trimming took off 2 bases at V and 4 bases at J, with 11 bases between the two ends. This CDR3 region has 14 residues. Germline CDR1 PRHDT, CDR2 FYEKMQ (reference sequence). CDR3 coding DNA: TGTGCCAGCAGCTTAACCCGGAAGATCTATGGCTACACCTTC. Protein sequence: CASSLTRKIYGYTF.

This clonotype was seen a handful of times. The chain links TRBV27 to TRBJ2-3; D is unresolved. The CDR3 spans 13 residues. Per germline, CDR1 MNHEY and CDR2 SMNVEV (reference sequence). Between the trimmed V and J ends, which lost 2 bases and 5 bases, there was a span of 8 bases. The CDR3 here is CASSLGSRDTQYF. For the CDR3, the DNA is TGTGCCAGCAGTTTAGGTTCAAGAGATACGCAGTATTTT.

The gene calls are TRBV7-6 and TRBJ1-3, with 7 positions matching TRBD1. Trimming cost V 5 bases and J 4 bases; bases outside gene matches: 5. Germline V CDR1 and CDR2: SGHVS, FNYEAQ. This CDR3 comprises 14 residues. DNA for the CDR3: TGTGCCAGCAGCGGCCGGGACAGCGGAAACACCATATATTTT. As protein: CASSGRDSGNTIYF.

To note about this clonotype: A much larger clone lies a single base off, so this may be a read error. The rearrangement links TRBV11-2 to TRBJ2-2; TRBD2 agrees at 7 bases. Per germline, CDR1 SGHAT and CDR2 FQNNGV. The CDR3 covers 15 residues. CDR3 region: CAGSSLRGLRRGLFF. The DNA of the CDR3 is TGTGCCGGCAGCTCCCTGCGGGGGTTAAGAAGGGGACTGTTTTTT.

In its sample, this clonotype was seen many times. The rearrangement uses TRBV29-1 and TRBJ2-3; D uncertain. V was trimmed by 6 bases and J by 5 bases, leaving 12 bases between them. The length of the CDR3 is 12 residues. Looked up from germline, CDR1 is SQVTM and CDR2 is ANQGSEA. Written as DNA, the CDR3 is TGCAGCGTGGGAACACTGGGAGATACGCAGTATTTT. This translates into CSVGTLGDTQYF.

This clonotype has at least ten counts. V and J are TRBV20-1 and TRBJ2-5; 7 bases align to TRBD1. The CDR3 sequence is 15 residues long. Germline lookup yields CDR1 DFQATT and CDR2 SNEGSKA (reference sequence). V was pared by 3 bases and J by 2 bases, with 9 bases of the junction left unmatched. CDR3 in amino acids: CSASSPGTAQETQYF. The DNA for the CDR3 is TGCAGTGCTAGCTCGCCCGGGACAGCACAAGAGACCCAGTACTTC.

Many counts were recorded for this clonotype. The rearrangement joins TRBV30 to TRBJ1-3; no reliable D call. There are 14 residues in the CDR3. From germline, CDR1 is GTSNPN and CDR2 SVGIG (reference sequence). Trimming shortened V by 0 bases and J by 2 bases, and 8 bases separated the two germline ends. The CDR3 sequence: CAWSVGVTGNTIYF. CDR3 DNA: TGTGCCTGGAGTGTTGGAGTAACTGGAAACACCATATATTTT.

The chain employs TRBV27 and TRBJ2-7; D is uncertain. This CDR3 has 14 residues. Germline V gives CDR1 MNHEY, CDR2 SMNVEV (reference sequence). V lost 3 bases, J lost 0 bases, and 9 bases lay in between. CDR3 sequence: CASSFLDGSYEQYF. In nucleotides, the CDR3 is TGTGCCAGCAGTTTTTTGGACGGCTCCTACGAGCAGTACTTC.

Ten or more counts support this clonotype. This sequence joins TRBV20-1 and TRBJ2-1, with D possibly TRBD1 on 6 matching bases. This CDR3 comprises 14 residues. V dropped 0 bases and J dropped 8 bases, with 14 bases sitting between them. The germline V gene has CDR1 DFQATT and CDR2 SNEGSKA (reference sequence). This CDR3 reads CSARDRVGGHEQFF. CDR3 nucleotides: TGCAGTGCTAGAGATCGTGTAGGGGGTCATGAGCAGTTCTTC.

V usage is TRBV7-8 and J usage is TRBJ2-7; D not resolved. CDR3 length: 13 residues. V was trimmed by 5 bases and J by 7 bases, leaving 15 bases between them. Germline V gene data show CDR1 as SGHVS and CDR2 as FQNEAQ. This CDR3 is CASSLQPMVEQYF. The CDR3 nucleotides are TGTGCCAGCAGCCTCCAACCTATGGTGGAGCAGTACTTC.

This clonotype was detected many times. The chain joins TRBV27 to TRBJ1-5; D remains unclear. CDR3 length: 13 amino acids. V was pared by 6 bases and J by 9 bases, with 15 bases between. Looked up from germline, CDR1 is MNHEY and CDR2 is SMNVEV (reference sequence). The CDR3 sequence is CASSTTPPGPQHF. The CDR3 coding sequence is TGTGCCAGCAGCACTACACCCCCTGGGCCCCAGCATTTT.

This clonotype occurred a few times. J is TRBJ2-1 and V is TRBV7-3, with 11 bases that match TRBD1. The germline V gene encodes CDR1 SGHTA and CDR2 FQGTGA. The CDR3 consists of 18 residues. V shed 7 bases, J shed 0 bases, and the junction held 11 bases outside the gene matches. In nucleotides, the CDR3 is TGTGCCAGCAACCGGACAGGGGGCGCGAAGTCCTCCTACAATGAGCAGTTCTTC. It codes for CASNRTGGAKSSYNEQFF.

This clonotype was observed a handful of times. The rearrangement links TRBV7-9 to TRBJ1-4; no clear D. Germline CDR1 is SEHNR and CDR2 is FQNEAQ (reference sequence). The CDR3 spans 13 residues. V was trimmed by 2 bases and J by 8 bases, leaving 9 bases between them. Here the CDR3 reads CASSLPTGEKLFF. CDR3 coding DNA: TGTGCCAGCAGCTTACCGACCGGCGAAAAACTGTTTTTT.

As for this clonotype: A much larger clone differs from this one at a single base, so this may be a read error. V is TRBV20-1 and J is TRBJ2-7, with 8 bases identical to TRBD2. There are 13 residues in the CDR3. Losses at the gene ends were 6 bases for V and 5 bases for J; bases not matched to a gene: 9. Germline CDR1 and CDR2: DFQATT and SNEGSKA (reference sequence). CDR3 sequence: CSAPGLEPHEQYF. In nucleotides, the CDR3 is TGCAGTGCCCCGGGACTAGAACCCCACGAGCAGTACTTC.